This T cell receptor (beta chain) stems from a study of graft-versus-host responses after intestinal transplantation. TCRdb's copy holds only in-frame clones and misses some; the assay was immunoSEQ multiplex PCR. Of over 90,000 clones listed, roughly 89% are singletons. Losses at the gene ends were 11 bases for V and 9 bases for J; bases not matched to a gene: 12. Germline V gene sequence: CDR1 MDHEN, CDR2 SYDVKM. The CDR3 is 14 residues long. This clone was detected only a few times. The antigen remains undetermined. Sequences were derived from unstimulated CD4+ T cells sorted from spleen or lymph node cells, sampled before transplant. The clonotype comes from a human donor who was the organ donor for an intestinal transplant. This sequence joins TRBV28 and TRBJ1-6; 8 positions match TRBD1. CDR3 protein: CALRSGTGGSPLHF. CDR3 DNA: TGTGCCCTCCGGAGTGGGACAGGCGGTTCACCCCTCCACTTT.